This T cell receptor (beta chain) was identified during a study of Ad26.COV2.S vaccination and SARS-CoV-2 variants. There are 16 residues in the CDR3. The V and J ends lost 3 bases and 0 bases respectively, with 14 bases between them. CDR1 and CDR2 (germline): SGHRS, YFSETQ. General study results and limits: Recipients of either vaccine or placebo displayed similar breadth of non-spike TCRs. From the TCR breadth and depth analyses, total T cell responses may have been underestimated.

This clone was counted between two and nine times. Its antigen remains unidentified. The method was immunoSEQ multiplex PCR; TCRdb's version includes in-frame clones alone and lacks a portion of them. Among over 85,000 clones listed, around three quarters were seen once. The rearrangement uses TRBV5-1 and TRBJ2-3; possibly TRBD2 for D (6 bases). The sample was peripheral blood, taken after recovery from COVID-19. The sequence came from a human donor who had recovered from COVID-19. In DNA form, the CDR3 reads TGCGCCAGCAGCTCCCTAGGCGGGGCTAGCACAGATACGCAGTATTTT. It specifies CASSSLGGASTDTQYF.